These T cell receptor beta chains were read from a single sample in a study of blood T cell repertoires in COVID-19. Libraries were prepared by immunoSEQ multiplex PCR; TCRdb keeps only in-frame clonotypes and omits some of them. The repertoire holds under 250,000 clones, with roughly 85% as singletons. The material sequenced was peripheral blood. These TCRs come from a man aged 45-65 years with COVID-19, enrolled during active disease. Both conserved end residues are part of each CDR3. D genes are given only for firm matches. Clone size appears in some rows only: once, few, many, or a class for an expanded clone.

size,J,V,D,DNA,CDR3
.,TRBJ1-2,TRBV3-1/TRBV3-2,TRBD1,TGTGCCAGCAGCCAAGCCCCAGCGACAGGGAATGGCTACACCTTC,CASSQAPATGNGYTF
.,TRBJ2-2,TRBV10-3,.,TGTGCCATCAGTGTGGACGGGGCCGGGGAGCTGTTTTTT,CAISVDGAGELFF
.,TRBJ2-1,TRBV11-2,TRBD2,TGTGCCAGCACCTTCCGGGAGGGGGGATTGGGGAATGAGCAGTTCTTC,CASTFREGGLGNEQFF
.,TRBJ1-1,TRBV3-1/TRBV3-2,.,TGTGCCAGCAGCCAAGAGGCGGCGAACACTGAAGCTTTCTTT,CASSQEAANTEAFF
.,TRBJ2-5,TRBV7-2,.,TGTGCCAGCAGCTTAGAGGGGGTACCTCGAGAGACCCAGTACTTC,CASSLEGVPRETQYF
.,TRBJ2-7,TRBV2,TRBD1,TGTGCCAGCGCTGGACAGGGGGGCTACGAGCAGTACTTC,CASAGQGGYEQYF
.,TRBJ2-7,TRBV25-1,TRBD1,TGTGCCAGCAGGGAGACAGGGGAGGCCTACGAGCAGTACTTC,CASRETGEAYEQYF
.,TRBJ2-1,TRBV6-1,.,TGTGCCAGCAGTGAAATTCGTTCGGTTAATGAGCAGTTCTTC,CASSEIRSVNEQFF
.,TRBJ1-4,TRBV7-9,TRBD1,TGTGCCAGCAGCTCCAACAGGGGGTGGCAGGAAAAACTGTTTTTT,CASSSNRGWQEKLFF
once,TRBJ2-7,TRBV10-3,.,TGTGCCATCAGTGAGTCCTTAGGGGTTTTAACCTACGAGCAGTACTTC,CAISESLGVLTYEQYF
.,TRBJ1-2,TRBV5-5,.,TGTGCCAGCAGCTTAACAGGCACCTACTATGGCTACACCTTC,CASSLTGTYYGYTF
.,TRBJ1-5,TRBV28,TRBD1,TGTGCCAGCAGTTTAGGGACAGTTAATCAGCCCCAGCATTTT,CASSLGTVNQPQHF
.,TRBJ1-2,TRBV4-1,TRBD1,TGCGCCAGCAGCCCAAGGACAGGGGTGGGCTACACCTTC,CASSPRTGVGYTF
few,TRBJ2-7,TRBV5-4,TRBD1,TGTGCCAGCAGCTCTACAGGGGGCGAGTACTTC,CASSSTGGEYF
.,TRBJ2-2,TRBV5-1,.,TGCGCCAGCAGCTTGGGACAGACCAACGCGAACACCGGGGAGCTGTTTTTT,CASSLGQTNANTGELFF
.,TRBJ2-5,TRBV5-4,TRBD2,TGTGCCAGCAGCCTAGCGGGGGGGCGTGGAGAGACCCAGTACTTC,CASSLAGGRGETQYF